This TCR beta chain was captured by sequencing in a study of post-analysis software for immune sequencing data. The overall study: Clinical courses comprised relapsing-remitting, secondary progressive and progressive-relapsing multiple sclerosis.

Unique-molecular-identifier-tagged TCR beta cDNA libraries were used. TCRdb reanalysed the PCR reads using MiXCR and keeps one entry per CDR3 protein. The table includes around 440,000 distinct CDR3 sequences, 40% to 55% detected once. In the case of this clonotype: As yet, its antigen is unknown.

Whole-study findings and limits: People with multiple sclerosis had a significantly lower normalized Chao1 diversity than controls did. In patients, TRBV5-6, TRBV5-1 and TRBV20-1 belonged to five or six TRBV segments found more frequently than in controls.

Germline CDR1 and CDR2: SNHLY and FYNNEI. The J segment lost 6 bases and the V segment lost 5 bases, leaving 5 bases of the junction unmatched. CDR3 length: 14 residues. The chain uses TRBV2 and TRBJ1-4, with 8 bases aligning to TRBD1. The TCR was taken from a girl aged 5-17 years with multiple sclerosis. Specimen: blood. The CDR3 DNA reads as TGTGCCAGCAGTACCGACAGGGGTGATGAAAAACTGTTTTTT. This translates into CASSTDRGDEKLFF.